This T cell receptor beta chain was recovered during a study of T-cell reconstitution after alpha-beta-depleted transplantation in children. Study results and caveats: When one year had passed after transplant, most T-cell counts and diversity came from newly produced T cells. Several hundred graft clones that had expanded were reportedly the source of alpha-beta T cells about two months after transplant. After transplant, high TCRbeta diversity at day 60 in some patients arose from surviving recipient T cells and thymic progenitors.

Unique molecular identifiers were incorporated into the prepared TCRbeta library. TCRdb re-analysed the PCR reads in MiXCR, keeping a single row per CDR3 protein. Among 200,000 to 250,000 distinct CDR3 sequences listed, around 25% were seen once. Ten or more counts support this clonotype. Its antigen is still unknown. A junction end diverges from the germline sequence, so it may reflect a read error. Germline V gene sequence: CDR1 SQVTM, CDR2 ANQGSEA. The CDR3 totals 18 residues. The sequence was collected from a girl aged 2-10 years with Fanconi anemia, due to receive a stem cell transplant. The chain has TRBV29-1 and TRBJ1-2; D is unclear. This material consisted of PBMCs, taken before TCRalphabeta/CD19-depleted stem cell transplant. The CDR3: CSGEPPSTLTRLYYGYTF. The CDR3 DNA follows: TGCAGCGGTGAACCACCTTCAACTTTGACTCGGTTGTACTATGGCTACACCTTC.